Only a few counts were recorded for the clone carrying this T cell receptor beta chain. As yet, its antigen is unknown. Possible read error: a much larger clone is one base away. The CDR3 extends over 16 amino acids. It was uncontrolled infection, other autoimmune disease, pregnancy or lactation that excluded patients. This record belongs to a study of T cells in Graves' hyperthyroidism and ophthalmopathy. Study-wide context: Peripheral blood was obtained at initial diagnosis, preceding any treatment. Study-wide results and limits: Most clonotypes expanded in the thyroid (above 0.001) were also present in blood.

RNA transcripts yielded amplified TCR beta CDR3 regions. First-round RT-PCR with HTBI primers amplified the TCR CDR3 region. TCRdb reprocessed the multiplex PCR reads via MiXCR and lists one record per CDR3 protein. The table shows over 250,000 distinct CDR3 sequences, with roughly 13% occurring only once. This chain links TRBV12-3 or TRBV12-4 with TRBJ1-5, with TRBD1 as a possible D gene (6 bases). Material for sequencing was blood. The TCR was taken from a middle-aged woman with Graves' ophthalmopathy. The CDR3 bases are TGTGCCAGCAACACCTGGGGGGGGGCGAGCAATCGGCCCCAGCATTTT. This gives the protein CASNTWGGASNRPQHF.